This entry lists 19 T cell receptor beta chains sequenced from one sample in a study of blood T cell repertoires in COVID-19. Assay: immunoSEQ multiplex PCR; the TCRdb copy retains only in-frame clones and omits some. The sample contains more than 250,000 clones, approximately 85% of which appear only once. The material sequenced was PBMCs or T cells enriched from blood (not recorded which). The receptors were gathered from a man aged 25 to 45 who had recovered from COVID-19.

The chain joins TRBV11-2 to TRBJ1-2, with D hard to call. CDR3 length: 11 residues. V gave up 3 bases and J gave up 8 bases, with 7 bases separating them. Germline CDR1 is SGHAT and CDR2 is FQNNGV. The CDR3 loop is CASSLVGGYTF. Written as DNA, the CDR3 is TGTGCCAGCAGCTTGGTGGGCGGCTACACCTTC.

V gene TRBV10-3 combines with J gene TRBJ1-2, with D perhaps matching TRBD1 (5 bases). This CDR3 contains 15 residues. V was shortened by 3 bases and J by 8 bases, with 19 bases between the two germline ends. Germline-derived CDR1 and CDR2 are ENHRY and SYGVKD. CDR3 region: CAISDSLRQPEGYTF. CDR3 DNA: TGTGCCATCAGTGATTCCCTCAGACAGCCAGAGGGCTACACCTTC.

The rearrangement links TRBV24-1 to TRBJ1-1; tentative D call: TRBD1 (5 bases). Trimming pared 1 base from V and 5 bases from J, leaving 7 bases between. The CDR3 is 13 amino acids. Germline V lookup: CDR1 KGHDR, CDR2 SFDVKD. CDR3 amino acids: CATSDFGGTEAFF. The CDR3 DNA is TGTGCCACCAGTGATTTCGGGGGGACTGAAGCTTTCTTT.

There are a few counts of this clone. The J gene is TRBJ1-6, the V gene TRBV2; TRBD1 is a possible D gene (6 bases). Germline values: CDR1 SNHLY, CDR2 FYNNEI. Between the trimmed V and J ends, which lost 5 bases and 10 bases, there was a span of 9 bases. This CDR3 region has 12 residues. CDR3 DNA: TGTGCCAGCAGTTGGACAGAATCACCCCTCCACTTT. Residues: CASSWTESPLHF.

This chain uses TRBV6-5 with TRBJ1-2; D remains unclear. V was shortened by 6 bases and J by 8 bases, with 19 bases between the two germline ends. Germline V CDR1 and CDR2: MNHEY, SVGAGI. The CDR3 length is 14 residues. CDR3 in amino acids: CASSLAGLGYGYTF. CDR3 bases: TGTGCCAGCAGCCTGGCGGGATTGGGGTACGGCTACACCTTC.

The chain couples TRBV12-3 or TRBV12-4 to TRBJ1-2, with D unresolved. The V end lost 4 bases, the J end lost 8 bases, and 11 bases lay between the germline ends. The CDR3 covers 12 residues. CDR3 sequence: CASSSGRLGYTF. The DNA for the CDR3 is TGTGCCAGCAGTTCAGGCAGGTTAGGCTACACCTTC.

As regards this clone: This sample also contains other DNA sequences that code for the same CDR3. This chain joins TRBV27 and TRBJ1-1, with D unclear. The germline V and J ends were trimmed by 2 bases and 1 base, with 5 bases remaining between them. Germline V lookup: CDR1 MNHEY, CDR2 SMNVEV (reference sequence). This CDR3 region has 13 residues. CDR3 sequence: CASSLGGNTEAFF. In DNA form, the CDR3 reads TGTGCCAGCAGTTTAGGCGGGAACACTGAAGCTTTCTTT.

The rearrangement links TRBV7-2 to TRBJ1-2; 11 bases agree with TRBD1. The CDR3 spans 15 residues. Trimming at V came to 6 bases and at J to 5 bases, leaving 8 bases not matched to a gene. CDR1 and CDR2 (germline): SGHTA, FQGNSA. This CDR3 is CASRSPGQGGYGYTF. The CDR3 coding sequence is TGTGCCAGCAGATCTCCGGGACAGGGGGGTTATGGCTACACCTTC.

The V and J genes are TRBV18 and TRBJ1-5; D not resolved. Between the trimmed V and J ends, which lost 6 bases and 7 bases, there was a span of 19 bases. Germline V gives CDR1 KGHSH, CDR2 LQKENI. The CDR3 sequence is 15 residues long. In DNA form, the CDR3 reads TGTGCCAGCTCGCCAAGCGAGGAAGAGTGGCAGCCCCAGCATTTT. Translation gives CASSPSEEEWQPQHF.

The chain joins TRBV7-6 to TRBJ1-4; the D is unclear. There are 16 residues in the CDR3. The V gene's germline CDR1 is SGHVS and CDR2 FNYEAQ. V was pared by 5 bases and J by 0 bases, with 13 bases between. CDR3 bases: TGTGCCAGCAGCGAGGAGGTCGGGACAACTAATGAAAAACTGTTTTTT. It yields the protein CASSEEVGTTNEKLFF.

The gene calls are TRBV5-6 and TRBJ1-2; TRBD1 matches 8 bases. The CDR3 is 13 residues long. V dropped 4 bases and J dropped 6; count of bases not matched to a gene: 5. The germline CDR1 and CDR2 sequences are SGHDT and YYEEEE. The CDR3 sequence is CASSRTGSDGYTF. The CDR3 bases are TGTGCCAGCAGCCGGACAGGGTCCGATGGCTACACCTTC.

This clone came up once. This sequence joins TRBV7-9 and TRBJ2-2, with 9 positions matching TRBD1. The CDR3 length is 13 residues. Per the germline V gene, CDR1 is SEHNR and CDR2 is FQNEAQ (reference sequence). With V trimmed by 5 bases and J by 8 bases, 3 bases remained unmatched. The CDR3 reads CASSPGQGGELFF. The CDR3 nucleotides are TGTGCCAGCAGCCCGGGACAGGGTGGGGAGCTGTTTTTT.

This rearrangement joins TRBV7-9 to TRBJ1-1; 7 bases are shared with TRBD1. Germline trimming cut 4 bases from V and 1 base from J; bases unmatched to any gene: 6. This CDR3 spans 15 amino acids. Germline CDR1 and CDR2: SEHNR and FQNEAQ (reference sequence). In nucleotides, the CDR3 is TGTGCCAGCAGCTCTAGCCGGACAGGGAACACTGAAGCTTTCTTT. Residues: CASSSSRTGNTEAFF.

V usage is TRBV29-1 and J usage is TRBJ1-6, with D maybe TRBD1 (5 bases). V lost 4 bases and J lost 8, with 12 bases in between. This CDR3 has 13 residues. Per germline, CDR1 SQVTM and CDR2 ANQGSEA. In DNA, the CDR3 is TGCAGCGTTGCGGAGGGGTTAGATTCACCCCTCCACTTT. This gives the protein CSVAEGLDSPLHF.

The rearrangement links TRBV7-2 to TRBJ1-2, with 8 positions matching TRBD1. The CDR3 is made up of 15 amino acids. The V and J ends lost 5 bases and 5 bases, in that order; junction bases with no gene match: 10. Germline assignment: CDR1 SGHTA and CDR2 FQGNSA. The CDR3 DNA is TGTGCCAGCAGCGTCGGACAGGGTAGTCTTTATGGCTACACCTTC. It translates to CASSVGQGSLYGYTF.

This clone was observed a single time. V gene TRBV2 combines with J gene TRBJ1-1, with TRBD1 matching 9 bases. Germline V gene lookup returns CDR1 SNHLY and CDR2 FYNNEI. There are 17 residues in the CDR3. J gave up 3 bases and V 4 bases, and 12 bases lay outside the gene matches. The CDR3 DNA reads TGTGCCAGCAGTGTCCCTAAGGACAGGGGTTTCGACACTGAAGCTTTCTTT. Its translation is CASSVPKDRGFDTEAFF.

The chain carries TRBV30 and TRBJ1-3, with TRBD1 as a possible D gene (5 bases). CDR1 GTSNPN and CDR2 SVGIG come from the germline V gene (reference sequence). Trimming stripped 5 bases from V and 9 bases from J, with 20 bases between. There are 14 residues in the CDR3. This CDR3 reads CAWSLGGFESTIYF. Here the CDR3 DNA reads TGTGCCTGGTCCCTCGGGGGATTCGAGAGCACCATATATTTT.

The DNA for the CDR3 is TGTGCCAGCACCAACATAGCTAGCTCCTATAATTCACCCCTCCACTTT. Encoded protein: CASTNIASSYNSPLHF. The chain joins TRBV2 to TRBJ1-6, with D unclear. V gave up 7 bases and J gave up 0 bases, with 13 bases separating them. The CDR3 consists of 16 residues. CDR1 is SNHLY, CDR2 FYNNEI, per germline.

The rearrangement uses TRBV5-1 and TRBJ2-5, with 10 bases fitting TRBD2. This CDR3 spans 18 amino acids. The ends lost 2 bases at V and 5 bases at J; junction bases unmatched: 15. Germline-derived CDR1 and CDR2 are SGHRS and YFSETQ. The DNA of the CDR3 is TGCGCCAGCAGCTTCCAGAGCGGGGGGGCCGTAACGGGTGAGACCCAGTACTTC. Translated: CASSFQSGGAVTGETQYF.